This T cell receptor (beta chain) was sequenced during a study of blood T cell repertoires in COVID-19 (TCRdb year 2020). For the study in its entirety: The collaborator samples originated in the United States, Italy and Spain and spanned the acute and convalescent phases of COVID-19. Samples were obtained from the ongoing ImmuneRACE study (first 160 participants) and from 1,254 subjects provided by 6 global collaborators. A freely available public database, intended as a resource for researchers studying the immune response to SARS-CoV-2, is where the repertoires were released. Sample metadata almost always included a de-identified subject ID, COVID-19 status, age in years and sex. The prospective study material was composed of cDNA or gDNA derived from T cells, B-cell-depleted T cells, or PBMCs. Subjects who had been exposed to COVID-19, were actively infected with it, or had recovered from it provided the deeply sampled blood TCRbeta repertoires that made up the dataset. HLA class I and class II types, where available, came from metadata supplied by the sample provider rather than from assay-based typing.

The full study reports these points: The amount of clinical and demographic metadata varied by source and participant and was provided uncurated.

The immunoSEQ Assay, a bias-controlled multiplex PCR, was used to amplify TCRbeta CDR3 regions from genomic DNA. In the authors' own workflow: The number of nucleated cells in each sample was estimated from the amplification of reference gene primers within the assay. To quantify the absolute abundance of each unique TCRbeta CDR3 rearrangement, sequence reads were collapsed and filtered. For each sample, productive Simpson clonality was calculated by taking the square root of Simpson's diversity index across productive rearrangements. The clones in this table, taken by TCRdb from immuneACCESS, are in-frame only. Not every clone is retained; where verified, under half of the shortfall comes from an unresolved V gene, and the cause of the rest is unknown. For V, J and clone size, that table is used; D and trimming come from the DNA. This sample comprises a few hundred thousand clones, 65% to 85% of them detected only once. About 1.2% of the sample comes from the top ten.

The collaborating institutions used their own protocols to collect whole blood in K2EDTA tubes. For TCRbeta analysis, collaborator samples were shipped as frozen whole blood, as isolated PBMCs, or as DNA extracted from either sample type. Comment on this clone: The antigen it binds to is not known. Per-base quality was not reported, and no clone a single base away is much larger than it.

The sample consisted of peripheral blood. This TCR was recovered from a woman aged 45-65 years with acute or convalescent COVID-19.

The nucleotide sequence is given as TGTGCCAGCAGCAGGATCCGGACAGGGGAAGCCGGGGAGCTGTTTTTT. Its amino acids are CASSRIRTGEAGELFF. The chain links TRBV5-6 with TRBJ2-2; a stretch of 9 junction bases matches TRBD1. Here V drops 4 bases and J drops 6 bases, and the junction holds 10 bases not matched to any gene. The CDR3 measures 16 amino acids from cysteine to phenylalanine. Kept here is only the CDR3 DNA, which spans 48 bases and is read in frame from base 1. CDR1 and CDR2 are drawn from the germline V gene: SGHDT, YYEEEE.